These 28 T cell receptor beta chains were sequenced from one sample in a study of regulatory T cells in long-lasting Graves disease. The TCR beta library used iRepertoire HTBI primers with Arm-PCR amplification of CDR3. TCRdb used MiXCR to reprocess the multiplex PCR reads, holding one entry per CDR3 protein. Found here are more than 400,000 distinct CDR3 sequences, less than 20% of them singletons; the top ten hold around a tenth. The time point was: newly diagnosed GD, antithyroid drugs for less than 3 months. TCR sequences were obtained from RNA taken from PBMCs. The same data also went into a second study, on T cells in Graves' hyperthyroidism and ophthalmopathy.

The source was peripheral blood mononuclear cells (PBMCs), collected at new diagnosis, from a patient treated with antithyroid drugs. All receptors come from a woman in her 30s with Graves disease.

This clonotype was counted only a few times. The chain couples TRBV28 to TRBJ1-1; TRBD1 agrees at 7 bases. CDR1 is MDHEN and CDR2 is SYDVKM in the germline V gene. The CDR3 extends over 17 amino acids. The V gene end was trimmed by 6 bases and the J gene end by 0 bases; junction bases not matched to a gene: 13. CDR3 nucleotide sequence: TGTGCCAGCAGCCCCCGGTTGACAGGGCGCATGAACACTGAAGCTTTCTTT. Its translation is CASSPRLTGRMNTEAFF.

This clonotype came up a few times. Given a much more abundant clone one base away, this may be a read error. The rearrangement uses TRBV3-1 and TRBJ2-1, with D hard to call. CDR1 and CDR2 (germline): LGHDT, YNNKEL (reference sequence). CDR3 length equals 14 residues. Trimming removed 4 bases at V and 10 bases at J, with 17 bases between. CDR3 in amino acids: CASSRAGDPYEQFF. In nucleotides, the CDR3 is TGTGCCAGCAGCCGGGCCGGAGACCCCTACGAGCAGTTCTTC.

This clonotype has only a few counts. The V gene is TRBV20-1, the J gene TRBJ2-1; TRBD2 aligns across 9 bases. CDR1 and CDR2 from the germline V gene are DFQATT and SNEGSKA (reference sequence). V lost 5 bases and J lost 5; bases outside the gene matches: 10. The CDR3 sequence is 15 residues long. CDR3 in DNA: TGCAGTGCTCCCCAGAGCGGGAGGACTCACAATGAGCAGTTCTTC. This gives the protein CSAPQSGRTHNEQFF.

The table lists this clonotype with a few counts. CDR3 loop: CASSRTGGGEAFF. CDR3 DNA sequence: TGTGCCAGCAGTCGGACAGGGGGCGGGGAGGCTTTCTTT. The chain has TRBV27 and TRBJ1-1; 11 nucleotides align to TRBD1. This CDR3 has 13 residues. V lost 5 bases to trimming and J lost 11 bases; unmatched junction nucleotides: 7. CDR1 MNHEY and CDR2 SMNVEV come from the germline V gene (reference sequence).

The chain has TRBV6-2 or TRBV6-3 and TRBJ1-5; TRBD1 aligns across 11 bases. V dropped 1 base and J dropped 5; count of bases not matched to a gene: 1. Looked up from germline, CDR1 is MNHEY and CDR2 is SVGEGT. The CDR3 has 15 amino acids. The CDR3 DNA reads TGTGCCAGCAGTTACTTGGGACAGGGGGATCAGCCCCAGCATTTT. Protein product: CASSYLGQGDQPQHF.

About this clonotype itself: The likely explanation is a read error, given a far larger clone one base away. The gene calls are TRBV7-2 and TRBJ1-1, with D unclear. Trimming took off 8 bases at V and 0 bases at J, with 13 bases between the two ends. CDR3 length: 14 amino acids. The germline V gene encodes CDR1 SGHTA and CDR2 FQGNSA. DNA for the CDR3: TGTGCCAGCCCACGCGAAGGGCTGAACACTGAAGCTTTCTTT. It is translated as CASPREGLNTEAFF.

This clonotype was counted ten times or more. V and J are TRBV6-2 or TRBV6-3 and TRBJ2-7, with TRBD2 identical over 8 bases. The CDR3 runs 13 residues. CDR1 MNHEY and CDR2 SVGEGT come from the germline V gene. J gave up 6 bases and V 1 base, and 2 bases lay outside the gene matches. The CDR3 loop reads CASSYFAGGEQYF. The CDR3 DNA sequence: TGTGCCAGCAGTTACTTTGCGGGAGGCGAGCAGTACTTC.

This clonotype was seen only a few times. This chain joins TRBV29-1 and TRBJ1-5; D is possibly TRBD1 (6 bases). CDR3 size: 13 residues. The V end lost 5 bases, the J end lost 3 bases, and 11 bases lay between the germline ends. The germline gives CDR1 SQVTM, CDR2 ANQGSEA. The CDR3 sequence is CSVSTGDNQPQHF. CDR3 DNA sequence: TGCAGCGTTTCGACAGGAGACAATCAGCCCCAGCATTTT.

This clonotype was counted many times. The V and J genes are TRBV10-3 and TRBJ2-7, with a tentative D call TRBD2 (6 bases). V lost 6 bases and J 7 bases, leaving 16 bases between the germline ends. The germline gives CDR1 ENHRY, CDR2 SYGVKD. CDR3 size: 13 residues. DNA of the CDR3: TGTGCCATCAGGGTCCAGCTGGGGAGGGAGCAGTACTTC. Translated: CAIRVQLGREQYF.

The sample holds many counts of this clonotype. The chain employs TRBV20-1 and TRBJ2-1; TRBD2 matches at 14 bases. The junction had 10 bases not matched to a gene; V was cut back by 0 bases and J by 3 bases. The germline V gene has CDR1 DFQATT and CDR2 SNEGSKA (reference sequence). The CDR3 runs to 19 residues. The DNA for the CDR3 is TGCAGTGCTAGAGATTCGGGACTAGCGGGAGATGTGCGCTACAATGAGCAGTTCTTC. Translation gives CSARDSGLAGDVRYNEQFF.

Many counts were recorded for this clonotype. The gene calls are TRBV2 and TRBJ1-2; D call uncertain. This CDR3 comprises 14 residues. The germline V gene encodes CDR1 SNHLY and CDR2 FYNNEI. The V end was cut by 4 bases, the J end by 4 bases, with 13 bases between. In DNA, the CDR3 is TGTGCCAGCAGTGTGATACTCGGCGGCTATGGCTACACCTTC. It codes for CASSVILGGYGYTF.

The sample holds many counts of this clonotype. The rearrangement links TRBV7-2 to TRBJ2-1; tentative D call: TRBD1 (6 bases). CDR1 and CDR2 from the germline V gene are SGHTA and FQGNSA. The V end lost 4 bases, the J end lost 0 bases, and 19 bases lay between the germline ends. The CDR3 covers 18 residues. CDR3 sequence reads: CASSSFGGQSSSYNEQFF. In DNA form, the CDR3 reads TGTGCCAGCAGCTCTTTTGGTGGACAGTCAAGCTCCTACAATGAGCAGTTCTTC.

Concerning this clonotype itself: A much larger clone sits a single nucleotide away, making a read error possible. This rearrangement joins TRBV5-6 to TRBJ2-1; 7 positions agree with TRBD2. Unmatched junction bases numbered 8, after V lost 2 bases and J lost 6 bases. CDR1 is SGHDT, CDR2 YYEEEE, per germline. The CDR3 runs to 15 residues. CDR3 in DNA: TGTGCCAGCAGCTTAAACCCGACTAGCTCCAATGAGCAGTTCTTC. Translating gives CASSLNPTSSNEQFF.

This chain connects TRBV29-1 to TRBJ1-1; TRBD1 aligns across 7 bases. Germline V gene data show CDR1 as SQVTM and CDR2 as ANQGSEA. V shed 7 bases and J 4 bases; nucleotides not matched to a gene: 6. CDR3 length: 12 residues. The CDR3 loop reads CSARQGTTEAFF. The DNA of the CDR3 is TGCAGCGCCCGACAGGGAACCACTGAAGCTTTCTTT.

The sample holds one count of this clonotype. The chain is built from TRBV15 and TRBJ2-2, with TRBD1 identical over 9 bases. Trimming at V came to 6 bases and at J to 6 bases, leaving 11 bases not matched to a gene. Germline V lookup: CDR1 LNHNV, CDR2 YYDKDF (reference sequence). The CDR3 spans 16 residues. The CDR3 sequence: CATSNEDRGYSGELFF. DNA of the CDR3: TGTGCCACCAGTAACGAAGACAGGGGGTATTCCGGGGAGCTGTTTTTT.

This clonotype has a count of ten or more. The chain couples TRBV30 to TRBJ1-1; no firm D call. V dropped 2 bases and J dropped 0 bases, with 4 bases sitting between them. The germline V gene has CDR1 GTSNPN and CDR2 SVGIG (reference sequence). The CDR3 extends over 12 amino acids. CDR3 in amino acids: CAWSRVNTEAFF. As DNA, the CDR3 is TGTGCCTGGAGTAGGGTGAACACTGAAGCTTTCTTT.

The V gene is TRBV28, the J gene TRBJ2-2; 9 nucleotides agree with TRBD2. The trim removed 2 bases at V and 5 bases at J, leaving 6 bases unmatched. The CDR3 is 16 amino acids. Germline values: CDR1 MDHEN, CDR2 SYDVKM. The CDR3 DNA reads TGTGCCAGCAGTTTAATTAGCGGGAGCTTTACCGGGGAGCTGTTTTTT. Translated, it gives CASSLISGSFTGELFF. The full variable domain, completed using reference TRBV28 and TRBJ2-2, is DVKVTQSSRYLVKRTGEKVFLECVQDMDHENMFWYRQDPGLGLRLIYFSYDVKMKEKGDIPEGYSVSREKKERFSLILESASTNQTSMYLCASSLISGSFTGELFFGEGSRLTVL.

As concerns this clonotype: Given a much more abundant clone one base away, this may be a read error. The chain has TRBV5-1 and TRBJ2-7, with TRBD1 matching 9 bases. The CDR3 consists of 15 residues. V was pared by 1 base and J by 6 bases, with 8 bases of the junction left unmatched. Germline CDR1 SGHRS, CDR2 YFSETQ. CDR3 coding DNA: TGCGCCAGCAGCTTGAACCTGGACAGGGGCTCCGAGCAGTACTTC. Protein product: CASSLNLDRGSEQYF.

A remark on this clonotype: At one boundary the junction diverges from the germline segment, which might be a read error. V usage is TRBV20-1 and J usage is TRBJ2-1; 10 nucleotides align to TRBD2. The CDR3 consists of 15 residues. CDR1 and CDR2 (germline): DFQATT, SNEGSKA (reference sequence). The CDR3 loop reads CSAIKPGLASNDQFF. The CDR3 coding sequence is TGCAGTGCCATCAAACCGGGACTAGCGAGCAATGACCAGTTCTTC.

Only a few counts were recorded for this clonotype. The V call is TRBV12-3 or TRBV12-4, the J call TRBJ2-4; D remains unclear. V shed 8 bases and J shed 1 base, with 9 bases lying between them. This CDR3 is built from 13 residues. The CDR3 nucleotides are TGTGCCAGCTCGTTTCCGGCCAAAAACATTCAGTACTTC. Protein product: CASSFPAKNIQYF.

This clonotype was observed at least ten times. The chain joins TRBV7-9 to TRBJ1-1; D unresolved. V was pared by 6 bases and J by 3 bases, with 8 bases between. From germline, CDR1 is SEHNR and CDR2 FQNEAQ (reference sequence). This CDR3 has 12 residues. This CDR3 is CASSFGDTEAFF. The CDR3 DNA reads TGTGCCAGCAGTTTTGGAGACACTGAAGCTTTCTTT.

This clonotype was recorded at least ten times. This rearrangement joins TRBV4-3 to TRBJ2-2; weak D call: TRBD1 (6 bases). Trimming left V 0 bases short and J 5 bases short, with 10 bases between. This CDR3 comprises 15 residues. The germline CDR1 and CDR2 sequences are LGHNA and YSLEER. This chain's CDR3 is CASSQDTGRTGELFF. CDR3 nucleotides: TGCGCCAGCAGCCAAGATACAGGGCGAACCGGGGAGCTGTTTTTT.

This clonotype was seen many times. J is TRBJ2-7 and V is TRBV30; maybe TRBD2 (5 bases). The ends were cut back, 0 bases at V and 3 bases at J, with 9 bases in the middle. Germline values: CDR1 GTSNPN, CDR2 SVGIG (reference sequence). The CDR3 totals 13 residues. The CDR3 coding sequence is TGTGCCTGGAGTGTATCGGGATTCTACGAGCAGTACTTC. It translates to CAWSVSGFYEQYF.

This clonotype was detected ten times or more. This sequence joins TRBV6-1 and TRBJ1-5, with D possibly TRBD1 on 5 matching bases. CDR1 and CDR2 from the germline V gene are MNHNS and SASEGT. V was trimmed by 1 base and J by 2 bases, leaving 9 bases between them. The length of the CDR3 is 15 residues. Written as DNA, the CDR3 is TGTGCCAGCAGTGAAGTTGGGGGTGGCAATCAGCCCCAGCATTTT. This codes for CASSEVGGGNQPQHF.

This clonotype appeared a few times. V gene TRBV4-3 combines with J gene TRBJ1-5; 9 positions agree with TRBD1. The CDR3 contains 14 residues. Germline loops: CDR1 LGHNA, CDR2 YSLEER. With V trimmed by 0 bases and J by 7 bases, 1 base remained unmatched. CDR3 loop: CASSQEGQGQPQHF. CDR3 DNA: TGCGCCAGCAGCCAAGAAGGACAGGGGCAGCCCCAGCATTTT.

This clonotype was found many times. The CDR3 DNA sequence: TGTGCCAGCAGTTTATACGGGTGGAAGGACAATGAGCAGTTCTTC. Residues: CASSLYGWKDNEQFF. The chain is built from TRBV28 and TRBJ2-1; no firm D call. Germline loops: CDR1 MDHEN, CDR2 SYDVKM. V shed 1 base and J shed 5 bases, with 12 bases lying between them. The CDR3 is made up of 15 amino acids.

Of note for this clonotype: No conserved phenylalanine or tryptophan ends this CDR3, so it is likely a read error. The rearrangement joins TRBV7-2 to TRBJ2-7, with TRBD2 identical over 9 bases. CDR1 and CDR2 (germline): SGHTA, FQGNSA. The CDR3 totals 14 residues. CDR3 loop: CASSFPSGVYEQYS. CDR3 sequence (DNA): TGCGCCAGCAGCTTCCCTAGCGGGGTCTACGAGCAGTACTCC.

This clonotype has just a few counts. With a much larger clone just one base away, this may be a read error. The CDR3 does not close with the conserved phenylalanine or tryptophan, likely indicating a read error. The V gene is TRBV12-3 or TRBV12-4, the J gene TRBJ2-1; TRBD2 matches 7 bases. V shed 6 bases and J 4 bases; nucleotides not matched to a gene: 12. This CDR3 is built from 16 residues. The CDR3 DNA reads TGTGCCAGCAGACTTCGAGCGGGGCCGATGTACAATGAGCAGTTCTCC. Its translation is CASRLRAGPMYNEQFS.